This entry is about one T cell receptor beta chain. Its binding antigen is unknown. No base quality values were provided; no much bigger clone lies one nucleotide off. The immunoSEQ hsTCRbeta Kit was used to sequence TCR beta CDR3 regions from DNA. Concerning the study's data processing: The ImmunoSEQ Analyzer was used to analyse the TCR sequencing data. T cell clonality was defined as 1 minus Pielou's evenness, calculated on productive rearrangements. To measure T cell diversity, the inverse Simpson index was applied to productive templates. T cell density was TCR beta template counts normalized to usable DNA, estimated by amplifying and sequencing housekeeping genes. TCR metrics were compared across histologic stages using two-sided Kruskal-Wallis tests. Held by TCRdb, this immuneACCESS table contains in-frame sequences only and omits some clones. Under half of the omission traces to an unresolved V gene where checked; the cause of the rest is unknown. D and trimming were read from the DNA, whereas the V and J calls and clone size are those reported in that table. The sample table lists approximately 10,000 clones, 77% of them with a count of one. The top ten clones comprise 5% to 7.5% of the sample.

The germline V gene provides CDR1 SGHTA and CDR2 FQGNSA. The CDR3 measures 13 amino acids from cysteine to phenylalanine. Only the CDR3 portion is preserved as DNA: 39 bases, with reading frame beginning at the first base. A distance of 14 bases separates the germline ends of V and J, which lose 5 bases and 7 bases respectively. This specimen belongs to a study of immune evolution from preneoplasia to lung adenocarcinoma (dated by TCRdb to the early 2020s). For the study in its entirety: No AAH lesions showed HLA loss of heterozygosity, compared with 6% to 7.5% of AIS, more than 13% of MIA and about a third of ADC lesions. Immune contexture across lung adenocarcinoma precursors and invasive adenocarcinoma was profiled using immune gene expression, TCR sequencing and multiplex immunofluorescence. Resected precursor lesions (AAH, AIS, MIA) and invasive adenocarcinomas were compared against paired morphologically normal lung tissue. The sample size depended on which specimens were available, not on a prior power calculation. The immune data were combined with whole exome sequencing and methylation data from the same cohort of nodules. A total of around 56 patients with pulmonary nodules who underwent surgical resection were included in the overall cohort. TCR sequencing data came from 51 patients. According to the study, over a hundred samples were used for TCR sequencing. Class I HLA alleles were inferred from exome data with POLYSOLVER, and allele-specific HLA loss was detected with LOHHLA. Study-wide conclusions, independent of this receptor: The findings were based on association rather than direct causation, and larger cohorts with long-term follow-up and longitudinal biopsies were deemed needed. The highest clonality was observed in normal lung, whereas higher T cell density and diversity but lower clonality appeared to be present in later-stage lesions. Compared with EGFR-mutant or double wild-type lesions, KRAS-mutant nodules had the highest T cell clonality. Normal lung had the highest top T cell clone frequencies, and these frequencies appeared to fall progressively from AAH through AIS, MIA and invasive adenocarcinoma. Because all patients were from Japan and China, applicability to Western populations was uncertain.

Between about 2014 and 2018, the patients underwent resection in either Japan or China. Two lung cancer pathologists independently reviewed H&E slides to confirm the histologic diagnosis of every case. To enrich premalignant or tumor cells for nucleic acid extraction, macro-dissection was performed after pathologic assessment. DNA was isolated from FFPE tissue using the AllPrep DNA/RNA FFPE Kit. Recombination connected TRBV7-2 to TRBJ1-1, with a tentative D gene TRBD1 over 5 matching bases. Sequenced sample: FFPE lung adenocarcinoma in situ tissue. According to the study, the label for this sample's cell subset or site signals: preinvasive adenocarcinoma in situ (AIS). The receptor's source is a person aged 55-79 years with lung adenocarcinoma. The CDR3 is CASSEVLGGEAFF. The nucleotides are TGTGCCAGCAGCGAAGTCCTCGGGGGTGAAGCTTTCTTT.